This T cell receptor (beta chain) was recorded in a study of early T cells in non-severe SARS-CoV-2 infection (dated by TCRdb to the early 2020s). General notes on the study: Because TCR sequencing was done on bulk RNA from unsorted whole blood, the alpha and beta chains could not be paired.

In the case of this clonotype: The antigen it binds to is not known. Per-base qualities were not stored, and no clone one base away is much larger.

On the study overall, not on this receptor specifically: VDJdb matching was skewed toward anti-spike CD8 responses and likely underestimated virus-specific expansions by missing private and CD4 specificities.

Libraries were constructed by 5' RACE. Reads for this sample came from a NextSeq 500. Unique molecular identifiers were attached to individual cDNA molecules in the TCR library protocol so that sequencing error and PCR bias could be corrected. TCR alpha and beta chains were both sequenced, and the abundances of alpha and beta sequences in each sample were closely correlated with each other. The source study handled its data this way. Decombinator V4 was used to perform V gene, J gene and CDR3 annotation of TCR sequences. Expanded TCRs were defined as changing significantly between any two time points under a Poisson model with p below 0.0001. Abundances of TCRs were expressed as counts per million after normalisation to the total number of TCRs sequenced in each sample. VDJdb, accessed 1 November 2021, was searched for CMV, EBV and SARS-CoV-2 annotated TCRs, excluding TCRs annotated for multiple antigens. The public reads were run again by TCRdb, first through fastp at Q25 and then through MiXCR, and only productive beta chains were kept. Here each entry gathers all rows of one CDR3 protein and keeps the most common genes and DNA. TCRdb, not the original authors, processed these V and J calls. The sample table shows about 64,000 distinct CDR3 sequences, and around 20% are seen once. The ten largest clones add up to about 15% of the sample.

Set within a cohort of healthcare workers in London, UK, this nested case-control study involved weekly PCR testing of nasopharyngeal swabs along with blood sampling. Healthcare workers were recruited during the week of the UK lockdown, between 23 and 31 March 2020, and followed weekly for up to about 16 weeks. This clonotype was obtained from an adult who was a healthcare worker with PCR-confirmed SARS-CoV-2 infection or an uninfected control (not recorded which). Source: whole blood, taken at baseline.

The DNA reads as follows: TGCAGTGTACTAGCGGTAGCCAAAAACATTCAGTACTTC. This yields the protein CSVLAVAKNIQYF. Recombination joined TRBV20-1 with TRBJ2-4, and 8 junctional nucleotides match TRBD2. The V end gives up 7 bases and the J end 0 bases, leaving 2 bases in the junction not matched to a gene. CDR3 length: 13 amino acids, cysteine to phenylalanine. Only the CDR3 DNA stays, 39 bases, in frame from base 1. Based on the germline V gene (reference sequence), the CDR1 and CDR2 sequences are DFQATT and SNEGSKA.